This record concerns one T cell receptor beta chain sequence. A read error is likely, as this CDR3 ends without the conserved phenylalanine or tryptophan. TCRdb re-called the PCR reads via MiXCR. Of about 25,000 clones listed, 20% are singletons. V lost 3 bases and J lost 3; bases outside the gene matches: 11. This CDR3 comprises 17 residues. From germline, CDR1 is LGHDT and CDR2 YNNKEL (reference sequence). Patients had received no treatment of any kind before thyroid surgery. The sample belongs to a study of metastatic and nonmetastatic thyroid tumors. The sequenced material came from adjacent normal tissue. The sequence was obtained from a female donor with papillary thyroid cancer or a benign thyroid nodule (not recorded which). Some clones in this sample may be carry-over from other donors' samples. The chain combines TRBV3-1 with TRBJ2-7, with TRBD2 matching 10 bases. The CDR3 DNA follows: TGTGCCAGCAGCCACCGATACCGTTTAGCGGGAGGCTACGAGCAGTACTCC. Translated: CASSHRYRLAGGYEQYS.